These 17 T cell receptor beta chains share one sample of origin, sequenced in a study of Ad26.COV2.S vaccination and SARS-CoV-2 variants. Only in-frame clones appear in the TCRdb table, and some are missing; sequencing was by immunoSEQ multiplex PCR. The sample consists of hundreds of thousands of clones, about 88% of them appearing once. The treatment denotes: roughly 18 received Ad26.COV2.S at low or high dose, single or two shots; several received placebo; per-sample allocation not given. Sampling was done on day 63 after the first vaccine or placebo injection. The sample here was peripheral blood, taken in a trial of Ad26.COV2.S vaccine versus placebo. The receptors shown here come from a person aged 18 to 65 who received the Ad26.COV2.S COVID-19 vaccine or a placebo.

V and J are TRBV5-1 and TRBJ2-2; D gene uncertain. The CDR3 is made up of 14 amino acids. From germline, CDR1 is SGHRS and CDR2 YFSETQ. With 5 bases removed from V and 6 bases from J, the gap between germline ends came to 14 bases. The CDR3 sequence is CASRQTTTAGELFF. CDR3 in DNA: TGCGCCAGCAGACAGACCACAACTGCCGGGGAGCTGTTTTTT.

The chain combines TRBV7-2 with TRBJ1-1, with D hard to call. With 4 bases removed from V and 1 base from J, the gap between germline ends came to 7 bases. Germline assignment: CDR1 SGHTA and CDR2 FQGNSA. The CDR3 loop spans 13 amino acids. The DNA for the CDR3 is TGTGCCAGCAGCTCCGTTTGGAACACTGAAGCTTTCTTT. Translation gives CASSSVWNTEAFF.

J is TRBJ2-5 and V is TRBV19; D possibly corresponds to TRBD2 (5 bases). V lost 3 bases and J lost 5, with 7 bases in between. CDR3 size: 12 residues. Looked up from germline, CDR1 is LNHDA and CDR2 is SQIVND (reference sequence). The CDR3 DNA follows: TGTGCCAGTAGTATTACGGGGGAGACCCAGTACTTC. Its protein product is CASSITGETQYF.

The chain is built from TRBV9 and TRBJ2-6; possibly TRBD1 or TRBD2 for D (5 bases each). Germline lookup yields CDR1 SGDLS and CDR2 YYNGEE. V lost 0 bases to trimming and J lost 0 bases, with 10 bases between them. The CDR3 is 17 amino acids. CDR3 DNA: TGTGCCAGCAGCGTAGAAGGGACGGCCTCTGGGGCCAACGTCCTGACTTTC. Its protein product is CASSVEGTASGANVLTF.

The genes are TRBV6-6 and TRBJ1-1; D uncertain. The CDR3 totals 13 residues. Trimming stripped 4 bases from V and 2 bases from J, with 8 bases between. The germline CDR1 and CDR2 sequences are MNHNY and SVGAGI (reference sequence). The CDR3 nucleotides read TGTGCCAGCAGTTTAGGCCGAAACACTGAAGCTTTCTTT. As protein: CASSLGRNTEAFF.

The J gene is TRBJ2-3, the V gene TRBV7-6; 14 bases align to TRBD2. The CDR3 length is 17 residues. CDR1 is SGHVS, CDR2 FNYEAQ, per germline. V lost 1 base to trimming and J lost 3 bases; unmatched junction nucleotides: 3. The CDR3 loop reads CASSLVGTSGGTDTQYF. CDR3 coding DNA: TGTGCCAGCAGCTTAGTGGGGACTAGCGGGGGTACAGATACGCAGTATTTT.

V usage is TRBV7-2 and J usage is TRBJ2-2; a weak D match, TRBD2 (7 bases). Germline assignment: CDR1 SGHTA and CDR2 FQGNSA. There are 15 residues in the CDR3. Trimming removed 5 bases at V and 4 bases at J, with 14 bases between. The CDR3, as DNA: TGTGCCAGCAGCCCACGGGGAGGGGGCACCGGGGAGCTGTTTTTT. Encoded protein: CASSPRGGGTGELFF.

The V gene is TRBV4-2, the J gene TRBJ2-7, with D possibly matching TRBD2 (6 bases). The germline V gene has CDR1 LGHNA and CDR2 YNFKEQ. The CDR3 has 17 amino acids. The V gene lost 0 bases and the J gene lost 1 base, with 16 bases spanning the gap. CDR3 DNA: TGTGCCAGCAGCCAAGATCAGGAGTGGGACTTATCCTACGAGCAGTACTTC. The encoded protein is CASSQDQEWDLSYEQYF.

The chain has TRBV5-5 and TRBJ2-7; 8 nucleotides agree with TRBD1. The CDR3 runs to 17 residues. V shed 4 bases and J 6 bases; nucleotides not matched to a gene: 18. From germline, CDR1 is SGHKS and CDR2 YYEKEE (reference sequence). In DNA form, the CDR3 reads TGTGCCAGCAGCCGGCATGGAGGCCGGACAGGGTACAGCGAGCAGTACTTC. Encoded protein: CASSRHGGRTGYSEQYF.

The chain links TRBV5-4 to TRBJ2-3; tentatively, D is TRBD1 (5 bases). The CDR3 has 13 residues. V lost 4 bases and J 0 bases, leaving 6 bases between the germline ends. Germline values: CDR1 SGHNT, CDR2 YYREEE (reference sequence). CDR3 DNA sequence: TGTGCCAGCAGCAACAGGAGCACAGATACGCAGTATTTT. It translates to CASSNRSTDTQYF.

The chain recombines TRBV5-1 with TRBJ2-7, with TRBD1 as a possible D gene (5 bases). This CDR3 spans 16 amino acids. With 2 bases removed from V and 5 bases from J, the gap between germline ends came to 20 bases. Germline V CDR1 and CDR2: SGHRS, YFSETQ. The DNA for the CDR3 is TGCGCCAGCAGCTTTGTCGGGTGGGGCAGGGTCCACGAGCAGTACTTC. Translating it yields CASSFVGWGRVHEQYF. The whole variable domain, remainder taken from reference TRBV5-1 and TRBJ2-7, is KAGVTQTPRYLIKTRGQQVTLSCSPISGHRSVSWYQQTPGQGLQFLFEYFSETQRNKGNFPGRFSGRQFSNSRSEMNVSTLELGDSALYLCASSFVGWGRVHEQYFGPGTRLTVT.

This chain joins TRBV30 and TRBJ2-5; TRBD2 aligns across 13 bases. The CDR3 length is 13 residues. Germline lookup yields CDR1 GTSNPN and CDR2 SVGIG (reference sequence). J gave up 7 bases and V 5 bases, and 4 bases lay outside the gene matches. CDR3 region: CAWGTSGGGTQYF. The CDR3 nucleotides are TGTGCCTGGGGTACTAGCGGGGGGGGGACCCAGTACTTC.

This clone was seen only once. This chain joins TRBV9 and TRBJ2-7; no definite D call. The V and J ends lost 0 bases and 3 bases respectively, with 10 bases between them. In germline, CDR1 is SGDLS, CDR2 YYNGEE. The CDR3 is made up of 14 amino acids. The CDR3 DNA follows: TGTGCCAGCAGCGTAGAAGGGTACAACTACGAGCAGTACTTC. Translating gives CASSVEGYNYEQYF.

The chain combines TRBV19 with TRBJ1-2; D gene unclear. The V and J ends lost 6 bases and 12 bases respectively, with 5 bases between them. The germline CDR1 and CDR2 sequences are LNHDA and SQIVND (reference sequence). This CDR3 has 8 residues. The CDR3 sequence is CASRENTF. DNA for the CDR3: TGTGCCAGTAGAGAGAACACCTTC. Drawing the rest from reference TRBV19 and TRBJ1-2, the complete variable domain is DGGITQSPKYLFRKEGQNVTLSCEQNLNHDAMYWYRQDPGQGLRLIYYSQIVNDFQKGDIAEGYSVSREKKESFPLTVTSAQKNPTAFYLCASRENTFGSGTRLTVV.

CDR3 nucleotide sequence: TGCGCCAGCCGCTGGGACAGCGCAGCGTGGGTCTATGGCTACACCTTC. Its protein is CASRWDSAAWVYGYTF. V gene TRBV5-1 combines with J gene TRBJ1-2; TRBD1 aligns across 7 bases. The CDR3 length is 16 residues. In germline, CDR1 is SGHRS, CDR2 YFSETQ. The V gene end was trimmed by 7 bases and the J gene end by 4 bases; junction bases not matched to a gene: 16.

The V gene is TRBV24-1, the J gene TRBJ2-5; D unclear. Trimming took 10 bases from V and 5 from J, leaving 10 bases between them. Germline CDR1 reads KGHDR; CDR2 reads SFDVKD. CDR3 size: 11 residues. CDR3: CATATGETQYF. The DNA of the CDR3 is TGTGCCACGGCCACTGGGGAGACCCAGTACTTC.

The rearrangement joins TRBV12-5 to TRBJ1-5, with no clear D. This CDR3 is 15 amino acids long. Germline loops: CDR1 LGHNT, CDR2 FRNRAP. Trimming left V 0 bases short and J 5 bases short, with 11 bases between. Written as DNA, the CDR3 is TGTGCTAGTGGTTTGGTACCAGAGCAGCATCAGCCCCAGCATTTT. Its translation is CASGLVPEQHQPQHF.